The rows below give T cell receptor beta chains drawn from one sample of a study of CD8 T cells in ankylosing spondylitis. TCRdb passed the 5' RACE reads through MiXCR, listing each CDR3 protein once. The sample contains approximately 150,000 distinct CDR3 sequences, 8.5% to 10% of which appear only once. The specimen was blood, either unsorted or a sorted T cell fraction (not recorded which). The receptor set was obtained from a female donor with ankylosing spondylitis or in good health (not recorded which). Both conserved end residues are part of each CDR3. Each record gives: clone size, V gene, D gene, J gene, CDR3 DNA, CDR3 protein. The D gene is left open where the match is weak. Some rows have no size entry. The others give once, few or many, or a class for an expanded clone.

>few|TRBV6-2/TRBV6-3|.|TRBJ1-1
TGTGCCAGCAGTTACTCAGGAGAATTAATGAACACTGAAGCTTTCTTT
CASSYSGELMNTEAFF
>few|TRBV20-1|TRBD2|TRBJ2-1
TGCAGTGCTAGAGTTGTTAGCGGGAGGTACAATGAGCAGTTCTTC
CSARVVSGRYNEQFF
>few|TRBV12-3/TRBV12-4|.|TRBJ2-5
TGTGCCAGCACCCCCCCGGAGACGGCGACCCAGTACTTC
CASTPPETATQYF
>.|TRBV20-1|.|TRBJ1-2
TGCAGTGCTAGCAGTGACAAGTACTATGGCTACACCTTC
CSASSDKYYGYTF
>few|TRBV6-2/TRBV6-3|TRBD2|TRBJ2-7
TGTGCCAGCAGTTACTCGGTCTCGGGACTACAGTACTTC
CASSYSVSGLQYF
>.|TRBV4-1|.|TRBJ2-7
TGCGCCAGCAGCCAAGAGACCAGGGGGGGGAACGAGCAGTACTTC
CASSQETRGGNEQYF
>few|TRBV6-5|.|TRBJ2-3
TGTGCCAGCAGTTACTCCCCTCACTCAGGTGGCACAGATACGCAGTATTTT
CASSYSPHSGGTDTQYF
>.|TRBV7-9|TRBD1|TRBJ1-5
TGTGCCAGCAGCTTGACAGGGGCCCTCAATCAGCCCCAGCATTTT
CASSLTGALNQPQHF
>.|TRBV20-1|.|TRBJ2-7
TGCAGTGCGCAGACTCTTAACTCCTACGAGCAGTACTTC
CSAQTLNSYEQYF
>.|TRBV4-3|.|TRBJ2-7
TGCGCCAGCAGCCAAGATGTCCGGGGTGACGAGCAGTACTTC
CASSQDVRGDEQYF
>few|TRBV9|.|TRBJ2-5
TGTGCCAGCAGCGTAGGACAGTTGAACCAAGAGACCCAGTACTTC
CASSVGQLNQETQYF
>.|TRBV27|.|TRBJ2-3
TGTGCCAGCAGTTTATCGTGGGCTTCTAGCACAGATACGCAGTATTTT
CASSLSWASSTDTQYF
>.|TRBV27|TRBD1|TRBJ1-2
TGTGCCAGCAGGCATCCAGGGGGGAACTATGGCTACACCTTC
CASRHPGGNYGYTF
>many|TRBV2|TRBD1|TRBJ1-5
TGTGCCAGCGCCGGGACAGGGAGCAAAAATCAGCCCCAGCATTTT
CASAGTGSKNQPQHF
>few|TRBV7-6|.|TRBJ2-5
TGTGCCAGCAGCTTTGGGGGGATGGATCAGACCCAGTACTTC
CASSFGGMDQTQYF
>.|TRBV5-1|.|TRBJ1-1
TGCGCCAGCACCGACTCTGGCACTGAAGCTTTCTTT
CASTDSGTEAFF
>many|TRBV21-1|.|TRBJ2-3
TGTGCCAGCAGCAAAGGGATAGCCACAGATACGCAGTATTTT
CASSKGIATDTQYF
>few|TRBV20-1|.|TRBJ2-2
TGCAGTGCTAGGGGCCTTGACACCGGGGAGCTGTTTTTT
CSARGLDTGELFF
>few|TRBV9|.|TRBJ1-4
TGTGCCAGCAGCGCCCCCGGGGGGGGTGGTGAAAAACTGTTTTTT
CASSAPGGGGEKLFF
>few|TRBV13|TRBD1|TRBJ1-1
TGTGCCAGCAGCTTGGGACAGGGGGTCGCAGCTTTCTTT
CASSLGQGVAAFF
>few|TRBV27|.|TRBJ1-5
TGTGCCAGCAGTTGGTGGGGAGGACAGCCCCAGCATTTT
CASSWWGGQPQHF
>.|TRBV5-4|.|TRBJ2-2
TGTGCCAGCAGCTTGGAGGGGACGACCACCGGGGAGCTGTTTTTT
CASSLEGTTTGELFF
>.|TRBV11-2|TRBD1|TRBJ2-5
TGTGCCAGCAGCTACTCAGGCAGGGGGCTTCGGGAGACCCAGTACTTC
CASSYSGRGLRETQYF
>few|TRBV24-1|.|TRBJ2-2
TGTGCCACCAGTGATCCACCGGAGCTGTTTTTT
CATSDPPELFF
>few|TRBV5-1|.|TRBJ1-3
TGCGCCAGCAGCTTGGACACCAGCTCTGGAAACACCATATATTTT
CASSLDTSSGNTIYF
>.|TRBV7-8|.|TRBJ2-4
TGTGCCAGCAGCTTAGGCGGAGACATTCAGTACTTC
CASSLGGDIQYF
>many|TRBV5-1|.|TRBJ2-7
TGCGCCAGCAGCTTGGCCTATAAAGGCTACGAGCAGTACTTC
CASSLAYKGYEQYF
>.|TRBV29-1|.|TRBJ1-1
TGCAGCGTTCTCAGGAACACTGAAGCTTTTTTT
CSVLRNTEAFF
>few|TRBV28|.|TRBJ1-6
TGTGCCAGCAGTTTATTTGGGGTGATAGAGGGTTCGAAACGATTTAATTCACCCCTCCACTTT
CASSLFGVIEGSKRFNSPLHF
>many|TRBV5-1|.|TRBJ1-2
TGCGCCAGCAGCTTGGACCATCTCTATGGCTACACCTTC
CASSLDHLYGYTF
>few|TRBV7-9|.|TRBJ2-2
TGTGCCAGCAGCCCCCCCGGGACGAACACCGGGGAGCTGTTTTTT
CASSPPGTNTGELFF
>few|TRBV3-1|.|TRBJ2-3
TGTGCCAGCAGCCAATACCCAGGGCGGGGAATCACAGATACGCAGTATTTT
CASSQYPGRGITDTQYF
>few|TRBV6-2/TRBV6-3|TRBD2|TRBJ2-3
TGTGCCAGCAGCCCACAACTAGCGTCGGATACGCAGTATTTT
CASSPQLASDTQYF
>few|TRBV7-9|.|TRBJ2-7
TGTGCCGTTGACGGCGAGTACGAGCAGTACTTC
CAVDGEYEQYF
>few|TRBV4-1|.|TRBJ1-1
TGCGCCAGCAGCCAATTCGGTCGGGCTTCAATGGTGAACACTGAAGCTTTCTTT
CASSQFGRASMVNTEAFF
>.|TRBV4-3|.|TRBJ2-1
TGCGCCAGCAGCCAAGAAGCGGCGGTGGGAAACATCTACAATGAGCAGTTCTTC
CASSQEAAVGNIYNEQFF
>.|TRBV15|.|TRBJ1-5
TGTGCCACCAGCGGAGACTATAGCAATCAGCCCCAGCATTTT
CATSGDYSNQPQHF
>many|TRBV6-2/TRBV6-3|.|TRBJ2-2
TGTGCCAGCAGTCCTCGCCCCGGGACGTCAGAGGGGGAGCTGTTTTTT
CASSPRPGTSEGELFF
>few|TRBV27|.|TRBJ2-5
TGTGCCAGCAGTTTATCGTCGGGTGAGACCCAGTACTTC
CASSLSSGETQYF
>many|TRBV7-9|TRBD2|TRBJ2-7
TGTGCCAGCAGCTCCGCCCAGGGACTAGTTTATGAGCAGTACTTC
CASSSAQGLVYEQYF
>few|TRBV11-2|TRBD2|TRBJ2-7
TGTGCCAGCAGCCAACCAACTAGCGGGAGGGCCAGGGTATACGAGCAGTACTTC
CASSQPTSGRARVYEQYF
>few|TRBV10-3|.|TRBJ1-6
TGTGCCATCAGTGACCGAAATACTTCACCCCTCCACTTT
CAISDRNTSPLHF
>.|TRBV7-9|TRBD1|TRBJ2-1
TGTGCCAGCAGCTTAGTTTTACAGGGGAATGAGCAGTTCTTC
CASSLVLQGNEQFF
>.|TRBV7-6|TRBD1|TRBJ2-3
TGTGCCAGCAGCTCAGGACAGGGGGCAACAGATACGCAGTATTTT
CASSSGQGATDTQYF
>few|TRBV9|.|TRBJ2-7
TGTGCCAGCAGCGATAGACCAACAAGTCCTGAAGGTGTCTACGAGCAGTACTTC
CASSDRPTSPEGVYEQYF
>few|TRBV20-1|.|TRBJ2-5
TGCAGTGTATCCCATCGCGGGGATCCAGGCCATCGTGTGAAGACCCAGTACTTC
CSVSHRGDPGHRVKTQYF